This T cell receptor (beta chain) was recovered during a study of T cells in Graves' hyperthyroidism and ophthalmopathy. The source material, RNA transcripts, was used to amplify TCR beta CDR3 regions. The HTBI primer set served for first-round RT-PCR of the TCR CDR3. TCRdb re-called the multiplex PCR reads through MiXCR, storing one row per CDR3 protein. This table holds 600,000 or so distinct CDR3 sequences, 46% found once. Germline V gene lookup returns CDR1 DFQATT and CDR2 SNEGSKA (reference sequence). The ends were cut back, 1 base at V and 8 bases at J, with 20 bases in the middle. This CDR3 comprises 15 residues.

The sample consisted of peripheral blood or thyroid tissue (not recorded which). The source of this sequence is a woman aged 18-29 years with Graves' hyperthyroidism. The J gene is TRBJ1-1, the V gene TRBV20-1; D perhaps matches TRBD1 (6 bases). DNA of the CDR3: TGCAGTGCTAGAGGCGCCCTGGGGCAGGGGACCGAAGCTTTCTTT. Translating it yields CSARGALGQGTEAFF.